These 31 T cell receptor beta chains came from one sample sequenced in a study of T cell responses to AZD1222 COVID-19 vaccine. Method: immunoSEQ multiplex PCR; TCRdb's copy keeps in-frame clones and lacks some. The sample has approximately 120,000 clones, more than 70% seen once. The input for sequencing was peripheral blood, taken 28 days after the second AZD1222 dose. The receptors come from an adult who received the AZD1222 COVID-19 vaccine.

The chain couples TRBV19 to TRBJ1-6; a weak D match, TRBD1 (5 bases). Germline values: CDR1 LNHDA, CDR2 SQIVND (reference sequence). V dropped 7 bases and J dropped 7 bases, with 20 bases sitting between them. This CDR3 region has 16 residues. The CDR3 here is CASIEGRGVSNSPLHF. The CDR3 region has the DNA TGTGCCAGTATCGAAGGTCGGGGCGTGAGCAATTCACCCCTCCACTTT.

V is TRBV5-6 and J is TRBJ2-2; D may be TRBD1 (6 bases). The CDR3 loop spans 16 amino acids. Between the trimmed V and J ends, which lost 1 base and 2 bases, there was a span of 12 bases. Germline assignment: CDR1 SGHDT and CDR2 YYEEEE. The DNA of the CDR3 is TGTGCCAGCAGCTTGAGACAGGCCATCAACACCGGGGAGCTGTTTTTT. It specifies CASSLRQAINTGELFF. Full variable domain (remainder filled in from reference TRBV5-6 and TRBJ2-2): DAGVTQSPTHLIKTRGQQVTLRCSPKSGHDTVSWYQQALGQGPQFIFQYYEEEERQRGNFPDRFSGHQFPNYSSELNVNALLLGDSALYLCASSLRQAINTGELFFGEGSRLTVL.

The V and J genes are TRBV4-1 and TRBJ2-7; no definite D call. Germline V gene data show CDR1 as MGHRA and CDR2 as YSYEKL. Trimming pared 1 base from V and 2 bases from J, leaving 6 bases between. The CDR3 totals 13 residues. The CDR3 coding sequence is TGCGCCAGCAGCCAAGGGCTTGCCTACGAGCAGTACTTC. It yields the protein CASSQGLAYEQYF.

This rearrangement joins TRBV6-5 to TRBJ1-2; 9 bases are shared with TRBD1. Trimming took 10 bases from V and 2 from J; bases not matched to a gene: 5. This CDR3 is 13 amino acids long. Germline CDR1 MNHEY, CDR2 SVGAGI. The CDR3 sequence: CAITGTGNYGYTF. The CDR3 bases are TGTGCCATTACCGGGACAGGGAACTATGGCTACACCTTC.

The J gene is TRBJ1-1, the V gene TRBV30; maybe TRBD1 (6 bases). Germline CDR1 GTSNPN, CDR2 SVGIG (reference sequence). This CDR3 has 19 amino acids. Trimming removed 4 bases from V and 3 bases from J, with 30 bases in between. The CDR3 coding sequence is TGTGCCTGGAAGTTCGCGCCCGCTTCGTGGGGGCGAATGGACACTGAAGCTTTCTTT. Translated: CAWKFAPASWGRMDTEAFF.

The V call is TRBV6-6, the J call TRBJ2-1; D unresolved. V lost 6 bases to trimming and J lost 8 bases, with 20 bases between them. The CDR3 sequence is 15 residues long. Germline CDR1 and CDR2: MNHNY and SVGAGI (reference sequence). The CDR3 region is CASSPLPPGGDEQFF. The CDR3 coding sequence is TGTGCCAGCAGCCCCCTACCTCCAGGTGGCGATGAGCAGTTCTTC.

J is TRBJ2-7 and V is TRBV5-1; 7 bases are shared with TRBD1. After removal of 0 bases from V and 7 bases from J, the junction contained 7 bases not matched to a gene. CDR3 length: 14 residues. In germline, CDR1 is SGHRS, CDR2 YFSETQ. CDR3 amino acids: CASSLGTGSREQYF. In DNA, the CDR3 is TGCGCCAGCAGCTTGGGGACAGGTTCGAGAGAGCAGTACTTC.

The rearrangement joins TRBV6-5 to TRBJ1-2; perhaps TRBD1 as D (5 bases). Germline V lookup: CDR1 MNHEY, CDR2 SVGAGI. CDR3 length: 15 residues. Trimming stripped 0 bases from V and 4 bases from J, with 12 bases between. CDR3 nucleotides: TGTGCCAGCAGTTACTCCCAGGGATACTCCTATGGCTACACCTTC. This encodes CASSYSQGYSYGYTF.

The chain joins TRBV4-1 to TRBJ1-6; no firm D call. V was clipped by 2 bases and J by 5 bases, with 19 bases between them. CDR1 and CDR2 (germline): MGHRA, YSYEKL. The CDR3 is made up of 18 amino acids. This CDR3 reads CASSQTPQQWGNNSPLHF. For the CDR3, the DNA is TGCGCCAGCAGCCAAACCCCCCAACAGTGGGGAAATAATTCACCCCTCCACTTT.

This clone has a handful of counts. The chain combines TRBV7-9 with TRBJ2-7; 7 nucleotides line up with TRBD1. Germline V gene lookup returns CDR1 SEHNR and CDR2 FQNEAQ (reference sequence). With 7 bases clipped from V and 3 bases from J, the junction kept 6 bases outside the gene matches. CDR3 length equals 13 residues. CDR3 sequence reads: CASTPRDSYEQYF. For the CDR3, the DNA is TGTGCCAGCACCCCCCGGGACAGCTACGAGCAGTACTTC.

The gene calls are TRBV3-1 (or the pseudogene TRBV3-2) and TRBJ1-1, with D possibly TRBD1 on 5 matching bases. The length of the CDR3 is 13 residues. Germline V lookup: CDR1 LGHDT, CDR2 YNNKEL (reference sequence). V was pared by 3 bases and J by 13 bases, with 18 bases between. This chain's CDR3 is CASSQGRLTRGFF. The DNA for the CDR3 is TGTGCCAGCAGCCAGGGACGGCTGACAAGAGGTTTCTTT.

The gene calls are TRBV7-2 and TRBJ1-2; D unresolved. V lost 1 base to trimming and J lost 4 bases, with 13 bases between them. Germline CDR1 SGHTA, CDR2 FQGNSA. This CDR3 has 15 amino acids. CDR3 nucleotide sequence: TGTGCCAGCAGCTTAGATTCCGCGGTCGTCTATGGCTACACCTTC. It codes for CASSLDSAVVYGYTF.

The rearrangement links TRBV27 to TRBJ1-2; D is perhaps TRBD1 (5 bases). Trimming removed 8 bases at V and 4 bases at J, with 17 bases between. CDR3 length: 14 amino acids. Germline lookup yields CDR1 MNHEY and CDR2 SMNVEV (reference sequence). Here the CDR3 DNA reads TGTGCCAGCGGGACGTCGAATCGAGTCTATGGCTACACCTTC. It codes for CASGTSNRVYGYTF.

The chain carries TRBV24-1 and TRBJ2-3; D is perhaps TRBD1 (6 bases). Germline V CDR1 and CDR2: KGHDR, SFDVKD. The V end lost 9 bases, the J end lost 0 bases, and 15 bases lay between the germline ends. The CDR3 loop spans 15 amino acids. This chain's CDR3 is CATGPGQGSTDTQYF. For the CDR3, the DNA is TGTGCCACCGGGCCGGGGCAGGGGAGCACAGATACGCAGTATTTT.

V and J are TRBV2 and TRBJ1-2; maybe TRBD1 (5 bases). The CDR3 contains 12 residues. With 6 bases removed from V and 2 bases from J, the gap between germline ends came to 7 bases. Per the germline V gene, CDR1 is SNHLY and CDR2 is FYNNEI. The CDR3 DNA reads as TGTGCCAGCAGGGAGGGGAACTATGGCTACACCTTC. Its protein product is CASREGNYGYTF. The variable domain in full, with the rest retrieved from reference TRBV2 and TRBJ1-2, is EPEVTQTPSHQVTQMGQEVILRCVPISNHLYFYWYRQILGQKVEFLVSFYNNEISEKSEIFDDQFSVERPDGSNFTLKIRSTKLEDSAMYFCASREGNYGYTFGSGTRLTVV.

This chain joins TRBV5-6 and TRBJ2-7, with TRBD1 matching over 8 bases. There are 13 residues in the CDR3. J gave up 4 bases and V 4 bases, and 4 bases lay outside the gene matches. Germline CDR1 SGHDT, CDR2 YYEEEE. The CDR3 protein is CASSQGQVYEQYF. The DNA of the CDR3 is TGTGCCAGCAGCCAGGGACAGGTATACGAGCAGTACTTC.

The V gene is TRBV30, the J gene TRBJ1-2, with D uncertain. Germline V CDR1 and CDR2: GTSNPN, SVGIG (reference sequence). CDR3 length: 13 amino acids. The V end was cut by 2 bases, the J end by 4 bases, with 11 bases between. The CDR3 region is CAWSSDNFYGYTF. Written as DNA, the CDR3 is TGTGCCTGGAGTTCAGACAATTTCTATGGCTACACCTTC.

The V gene is TRBV9, the J gene TRBJ1-5, with D uncertain. The V gene lost 0 bases and the J gene lost 3 bases, with 10 bases spanning the gap. There are 15 residues in the CDR3. Germline values: CDR1 SGDLS, CDR2 YYNGEE. The CDR3 spells CASSVGADANQPQHF. CDR3 in DNA: TGTGCCAGCAGCGTAGGGGCAGATGCCAATCAGCCCCAGCATTTT. The full variable domain, in which reference TRBV9 and TRBJ1-5 provide the parts outside the CDR3, is DSGVTQTPKHLITATGQRVTLRCSPRSGDLSVYWYQQSLDQGLQFLIQYYNGEERAKGNILERFSAQQFPDLHSELNLSSLELGDSALYFCASSVGADANQPQHFGDGTRLSIL.

This chain connects TRBV5-1 to TRBJ2-2, with D tentatively TRBD1 (6 bases). Germline values: CDR1 SGHRS, CDR2 YFSETQ. The CDR3 runs to 15 residues. The ends were cut back, 0 bases at V and 4 bases at J, with 10 bases in the middle. The CDR3 loop reads CASSLVGQPTGELFF. The CDR3 DNA is TGCGCCAGCAGCTTGGTCGGACAGCCCACCGGGGAGCTGTTTTTT.

This chain connects TRBV30 to TRBJ1-4, with D tentatively TRBD1 (5 bases). This CDR3 region has 14 residues. Germline V gene lookup returns CDR1 GTSNPN and CDR2 SVGIG (reference sequence). V lost 3 bases and J 4 bases, leaving 12 bases between the germline ends. CDR3 protein: CAWRPEGRNEKLFF. As DNA, the CDR3 is TGTGCCTGGAGACCTGAGGGGCGTAATGAAAAACTGTTTTTT.

This chain links TRBV6-4 with TRBJ1-6; D gene uncertain. Per germline, CDR1 MRHNA and CDR2 SNTAGT. V dropped 2 bases and J dropped 7 bases, with 12 bases sitting between them. The CDR3 loop spans 15 amino acids. The CDR3 region is CASSDSLDMNSPLHF. The CDR3 DNA reads TGTGCCAGCAGTGACAGTTTGGATATGAATTCACCCCTCCACTTT.

The gene calls are TRBV5-6 and TRBJ2-5; TRBD2 matches 8 bases. The germline CDR1 and CDR2 sequences are SGHDT and YYEEEE. The CDR3 totals 16 residues. The V and J ends lost 2 bases and 0 bases, in that order; junction bases with no gene match: 6. The chain's CDR3 is CASSFLAGDYQETQYF. The CDR3 DNA is TGTGCCAGCAGCTTTCTAGCGGGCGATTACCAAGAGACCCAGTACTTC.

The V call is TRBV7-2, the J call TRBJ2-3; D is ambiguous. Germline CDR1 and CDR2: SGHTA and FQGNSA. V lost 1 base to trimming and J lost 3 bases, with 11 bases between them. The CDR3 sequence is 15 residues long. CDR3 protein: CASSLDPTRTDTQYF. The CDR3 DNA is TGTGCCAGCAGCTTAGACCCCACCCGGACAGATACGCAGTATTTT.

The V call is TRBV5-6, the J call TRBJ1-6; TRBD1 might be the D (6 bases). The CDR3 sequence is 15 residues long. V lost 0 bases, J lost 10 bases, and 14 bases lay in between. CDR1 and CDR2 (germline): SGHDT, YYEEEE. DNA for the CDR3: TGTGCCAGCAGCTTGGTTAGGCAGGGGAACTCACCCCTCCACTTT. Protein: CASSLVRQGNSPLHF.

The chain's CDR3 is CASSQDNREQYF. As DNA, the CDR3 is TGCGCCAGCAGCCAGGACAACCGCGAGCAGTACTTC. This chain joins TRBV5-1 and TRBJ2-7, with D perhaps matching TRBD1 (5 bases). Trimming cost V 4 bases and J 6 bases, with 11 bases left between them. Per germline, CDR1 SGHRS and CDR2 YFSETQ. The CDR3 runs to 12 residues.

CDR3 in amino acids: CASHRGLVDQETQYF. As DNA, the CDR3 is TGCGCCAGCCATAGGGGATTAGTGGATCAAGAGACCCAGTACTTC. V and J are TRBV5-1 and TRBJ2-5, with a weak D call TRBD1 (5 bases). With 7 bases removed from V and 2 bases from J, the gap between germline ends came to 18 bases. This CDR3 contains 15 residues. Per the germline V gene, CDR1 is SGHRS and CDR2 is YFSETQ.

The chain combines TRBV19 with TRBJ1-2; D is ambiguous. V dropped 8 bases and J dropped 4 bases, with 11 bases sitting between them. Germline values: CDR1 LNHDA, CDR2 SQIVND (reference sequence). This CDR3 has 12 amino acids. CDR3 residues: CASGRVAYGYTF. The CDR3 DNA reads as TGTGCCAGTGGAAGGGTGGCCTATGGCTACACCTTC.

The chain links TRBV2 to TRBJ1-6; no clear D gene. CDR1 SNHLY and CDR2 FYNNEI come from the germline V gene. There are 16 residues in the CDR3. Trimming took off 5 bases at V and 0 bases at J, with 11 bases between the two ends. CDR3 residues: CASSLGSSSYNSPLHF. The CDR3 DNA follows: TGTGCCAGCAGTCTGGGCAGTAGCTCCTATAATTCACCCCTCCACTTT.

The rearrangement joins TRBV19 to TRBJ2-3, with 7 bases identical to TRBD2. V lost 7 bases and J lost 1; bases outside the gene matches: 8. The CDR3 consists of 15 residues. The germline V gene has CDR1 LNHDA and CDR2 SQIVND (reference sequence). The CDR3 here is CASTFSGVGTDTQYF. CDR3 in DNA: TGTGCCAGTACTTTCAGCGGGGTCGGCACAGATACGCAGTATTTT.

This clone occurred once. The chain is built from TRBV5-4 and TRBJ2-6; possible D gene TRBD1, 5 bases. V was trimmed by 4 bases and J by 2 bases, leaving 13 bases between them. This CDR3 is 16 amino acids long. The germline gives CDR1 SGHNT, CDR2 YYREEE (reference sequence). For the CDR3, the DNA is TGTGCCAGCAGCACCCACAGGATGGCTGGGGCCAACGTCCTGACTTTC. Its translation is CASSTHRMAGANVLTF. Full variable domain (rest looked up from reference TRBV5-4 and TRBJ2-6): ETGVTQSPTHLIKTRGQQVTLRCSSQSGHNTVSWYQQALGQGPQFIFQYYREEENGRGNFPPRFSGLQFPNYSSELNVNALELDDSALYLCASSTHRMAGANVLTFGAGSRLTVL.

In this sample, this clone turned up once. The chain carries TRBV7-2 and TRBJ1-2; D gene ambiguous. Germline CDR1 and CDR2: SGHTA and FQGNSA. With 2 bases removed from V and 4 bases from J, the gap between germline ends came to 14 bases. This CDR3 has 15 amino acids. The CDR3 coding sequence is TGTGCCAGCAGCTTATCGTTCGTGATGGGCTATGGCTACACCTTC. It is translated as CASSLSFVMGYGYTF.